This T cell receptor (beta chain) was profiled in a study of T cell changes during pregnancy in multiple sclerosis. TCRdb keeps only in-frame clones here, not all; method: immunoSEQ multiplex PCR. The sample lists about 68,000 clones, roughly nine tenths seen once, with about 0.92% in the top ten. Trimming took 1 base from V and 0 from J; bases not matched to a gene: 6. Germline lookup yields CDR1 SGHVS and CDR2 FQNEAQ. CDR3 length equals 18 residues. Material: peripheral blood, obtained in the second trimester of pregnancy. The chain is built from TRBV7-8 and TRBJ1-1; 12 bases are shared with TRBD1. This receptor was taken from a female donor with multiple sclerosis, enrolled in a pregnancy study. The CDR3, as DNA: TGTGCCAGCAGCTTAGTGGGGACAGGGGGCGGGATGAACACTGAAGCTTTCTTT. This encodes CASSLVGTGGGMNTEAFF.